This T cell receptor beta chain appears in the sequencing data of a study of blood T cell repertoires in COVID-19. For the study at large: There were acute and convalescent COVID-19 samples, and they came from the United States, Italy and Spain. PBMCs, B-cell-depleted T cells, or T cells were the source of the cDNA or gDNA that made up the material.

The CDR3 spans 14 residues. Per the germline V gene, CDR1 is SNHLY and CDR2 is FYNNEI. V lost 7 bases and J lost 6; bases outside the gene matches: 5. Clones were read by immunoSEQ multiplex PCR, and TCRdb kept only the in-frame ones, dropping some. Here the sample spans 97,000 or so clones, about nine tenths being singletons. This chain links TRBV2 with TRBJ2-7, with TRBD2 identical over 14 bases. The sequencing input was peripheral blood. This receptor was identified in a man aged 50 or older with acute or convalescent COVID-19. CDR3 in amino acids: CASTVGTSGSEQYF. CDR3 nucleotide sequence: TGTGCCAGCACCGTCGGGACTAGCGGGAGCGAGCAGTACTTC.